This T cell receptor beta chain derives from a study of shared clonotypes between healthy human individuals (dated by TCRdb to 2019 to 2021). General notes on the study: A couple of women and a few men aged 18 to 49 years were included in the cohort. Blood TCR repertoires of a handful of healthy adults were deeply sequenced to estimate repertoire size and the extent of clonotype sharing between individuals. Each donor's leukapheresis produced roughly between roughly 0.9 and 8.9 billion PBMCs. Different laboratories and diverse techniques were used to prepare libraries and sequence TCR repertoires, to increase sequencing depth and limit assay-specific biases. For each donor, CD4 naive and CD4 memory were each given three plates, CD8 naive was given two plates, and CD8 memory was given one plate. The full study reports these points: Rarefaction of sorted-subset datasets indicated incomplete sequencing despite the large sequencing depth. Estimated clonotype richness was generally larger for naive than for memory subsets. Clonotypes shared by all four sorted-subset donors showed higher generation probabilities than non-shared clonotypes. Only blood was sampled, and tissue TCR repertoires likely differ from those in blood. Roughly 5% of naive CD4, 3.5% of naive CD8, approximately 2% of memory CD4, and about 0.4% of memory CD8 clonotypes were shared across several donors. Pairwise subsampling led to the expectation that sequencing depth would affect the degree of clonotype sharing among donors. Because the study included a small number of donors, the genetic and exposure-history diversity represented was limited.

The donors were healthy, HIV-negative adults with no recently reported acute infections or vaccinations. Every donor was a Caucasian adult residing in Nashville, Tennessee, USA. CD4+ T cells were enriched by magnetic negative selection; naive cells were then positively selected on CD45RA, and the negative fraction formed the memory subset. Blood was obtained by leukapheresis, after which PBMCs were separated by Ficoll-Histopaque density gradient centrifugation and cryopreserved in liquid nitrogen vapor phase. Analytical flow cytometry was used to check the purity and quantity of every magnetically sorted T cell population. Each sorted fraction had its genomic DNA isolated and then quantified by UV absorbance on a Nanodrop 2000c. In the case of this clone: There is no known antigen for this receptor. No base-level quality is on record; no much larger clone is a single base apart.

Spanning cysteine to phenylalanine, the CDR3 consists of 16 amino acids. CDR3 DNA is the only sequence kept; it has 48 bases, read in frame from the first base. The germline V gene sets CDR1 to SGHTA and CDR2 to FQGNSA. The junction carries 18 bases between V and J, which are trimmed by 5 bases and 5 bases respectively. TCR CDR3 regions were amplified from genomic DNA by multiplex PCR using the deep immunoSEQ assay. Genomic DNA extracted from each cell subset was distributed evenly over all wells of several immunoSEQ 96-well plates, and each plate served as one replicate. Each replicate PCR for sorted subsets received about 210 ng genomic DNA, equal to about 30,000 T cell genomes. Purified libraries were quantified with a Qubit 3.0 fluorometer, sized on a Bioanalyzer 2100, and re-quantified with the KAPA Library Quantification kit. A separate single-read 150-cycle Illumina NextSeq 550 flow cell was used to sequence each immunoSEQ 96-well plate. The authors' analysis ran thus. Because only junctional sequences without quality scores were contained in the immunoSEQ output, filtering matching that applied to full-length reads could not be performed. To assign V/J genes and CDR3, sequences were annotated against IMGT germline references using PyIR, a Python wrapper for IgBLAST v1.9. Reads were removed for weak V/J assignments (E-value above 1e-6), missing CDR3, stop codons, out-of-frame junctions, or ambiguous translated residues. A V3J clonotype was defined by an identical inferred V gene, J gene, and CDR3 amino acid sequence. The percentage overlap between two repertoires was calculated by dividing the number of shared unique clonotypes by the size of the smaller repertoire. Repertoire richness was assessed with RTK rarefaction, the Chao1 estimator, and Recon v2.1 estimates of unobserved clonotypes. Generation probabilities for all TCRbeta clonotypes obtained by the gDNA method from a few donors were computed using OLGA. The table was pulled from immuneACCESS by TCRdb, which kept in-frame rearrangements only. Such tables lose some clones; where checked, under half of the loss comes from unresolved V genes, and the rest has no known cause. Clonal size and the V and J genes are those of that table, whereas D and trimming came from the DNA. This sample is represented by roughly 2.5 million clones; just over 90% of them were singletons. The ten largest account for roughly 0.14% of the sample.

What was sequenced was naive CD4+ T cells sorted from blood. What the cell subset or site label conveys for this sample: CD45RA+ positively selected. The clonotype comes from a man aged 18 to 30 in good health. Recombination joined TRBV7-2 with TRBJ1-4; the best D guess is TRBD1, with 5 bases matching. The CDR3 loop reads CASSDPGGLGNEKLFF. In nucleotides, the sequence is TGTGCCAGCAGCGACCCGGGGGGTCTGGGGAATGAAAAACTGTTTTTT.